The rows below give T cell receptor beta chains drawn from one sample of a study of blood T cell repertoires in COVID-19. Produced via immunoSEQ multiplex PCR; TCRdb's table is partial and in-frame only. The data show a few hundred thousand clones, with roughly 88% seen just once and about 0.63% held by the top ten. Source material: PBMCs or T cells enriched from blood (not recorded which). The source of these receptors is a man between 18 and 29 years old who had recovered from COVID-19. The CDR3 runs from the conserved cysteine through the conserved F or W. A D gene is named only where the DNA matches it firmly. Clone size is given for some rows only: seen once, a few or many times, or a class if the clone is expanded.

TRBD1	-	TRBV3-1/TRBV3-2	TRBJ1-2	TGTGCCAGCAGCCACGGTTGGGGCTGGACAGGCGTCAACTATGGCTACACCTTC	CASSHGWGWTGVNYGYTF
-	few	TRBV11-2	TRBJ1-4	TGTGCCAGCAGCTTATCCCGTGGTGGACGGGGGGACGAAAAACTGTTTTTT	CASSLSRGGRGDEKLFF
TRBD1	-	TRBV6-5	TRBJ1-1	TGTGCCAGCAGTCCAACAGGGGACACTGAAGCTTTCTTT	CASSPTGDTEAFF
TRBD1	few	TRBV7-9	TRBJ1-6	TGTGCCAGCAGCCCCCCCAGACAGGGGGGAATTTCACCCCTCCACTTT	CASSPPRQGGISPLHF
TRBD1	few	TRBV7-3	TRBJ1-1	TGTGCCAGCAGCGCACAGGGGATGGGGACTGAAGCTTTCTTT	CASSAQGMGTEAFF
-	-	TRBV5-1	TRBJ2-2	TGCGCCAGCAGCCCCCAAGGGGCGAACACCGGGGAGCTGTTTTTT	CASSPQGANTGELFF
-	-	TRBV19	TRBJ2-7	TGTGCCAGTAGTGCCGGACTGGTCTACGAGCAGTACTTC	CASSAGLVYEQYF
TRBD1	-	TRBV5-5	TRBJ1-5	TGTGCCAGCAGCACCGGGTTGGACAGGGGAGGCAATCAGCCCCAGCATTTT	CASSTGLDRGGNQPQHF
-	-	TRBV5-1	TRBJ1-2	TGCGCCAGCAGCTTGGGGGCCGCCTCTAACTATGGCTACACCTTC	CASSLGAASNYGYTF
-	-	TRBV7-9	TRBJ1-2	TGTGCCAGCAGCAGCACCGGGACACCGAACTATGGCTACACCTTC	CASSSTGTPNYGYTF
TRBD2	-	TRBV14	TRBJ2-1	TGTGCCAGCAGCCAAGGACTAGCGGGAGTTTCTGAGCAGTTCTTC	CASSQGLAGVSEQFF
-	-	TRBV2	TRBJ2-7	TGTGCCAGCAGTGAAGTGGGAGCAGTCTATGAGCAGTACTTC	CASSEVGAVYEQYF
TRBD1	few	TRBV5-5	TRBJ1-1	TGTGCCAGCAGCTTGGCTGCGAGGGACAGGTCAGAAGCTTTCTTT	CASSLAARDRSEAFF
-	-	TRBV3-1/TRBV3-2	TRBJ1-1	TGTGCCAGCAGCCAAGTATCAGGGAGCGGGTGGGCTTTCTTT	CASSQVSGSGWAFF
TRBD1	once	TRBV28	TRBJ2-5	TGTGCCAGCATTAAAGGACAGGGGTGGGAGACCCAGTACTTC	CASIKGQGWETQYF
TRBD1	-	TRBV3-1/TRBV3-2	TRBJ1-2	TGTGCCAGCAGCCCGGAAAGGGGACAGGGTATAGGCTACACCTTC	CASSPERGQGIGYTF
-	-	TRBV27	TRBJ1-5	TGTGCCAGCAGTCCAGTAGGGGGAAGGGACCAGCCCCAGCATTTT	CASSPVGGRDQPQHF
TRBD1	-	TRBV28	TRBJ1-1	TGTGCCAGCAGTTCCGGACAGGGAGACACTGAAGCTTTCTTT	CASSSGQGDTEAFF
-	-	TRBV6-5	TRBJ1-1	TGTGCCAGCAGCAACGGAGGGTTGGCTTTCTTT	CASSNGGLAFF
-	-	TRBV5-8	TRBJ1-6	TGTGCCAGCAGCTTGGAGGGGTTTGGTTCACCCCTCCACTTT	CASSLEGFGSPLHF
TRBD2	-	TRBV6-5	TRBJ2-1	TGTGCCAGCAGGCGCCCGGGGGGGGACAATGAGCAGTTCTTC	CASRRPGGDNEQFF
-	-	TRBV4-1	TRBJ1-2	TGCGCCAGCAGCCAAGTCGGGAGGAGTTCGGTTTTAGTTGACTATGGCTACACCTTC	CASSQVGRSSVLVDYGYTF
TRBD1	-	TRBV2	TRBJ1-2	TGTGCCAGCAGTGAAAAAAGACAGGGATGGGATGGCTACACCTTC	CASSEKRQGWDGYTF
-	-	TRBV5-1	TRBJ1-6	TGCGCCAGCAGCTTGTTGCCCGGTCCAAATTCACCCCTCCACTTT	CASSLLPGPNSPLHF
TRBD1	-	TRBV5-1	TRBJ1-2	TGCGCCAGCAGCTTCACCGGGACAGGGGGCCCCAACTATGGCTACACCTTC	CASSFTGTGGPNYGYTF
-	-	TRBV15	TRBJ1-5	TGTGCCACCAGTCGACGGGGGATTAGCCAGCCCCAGCATTTT	CATSRRGISQPQHF
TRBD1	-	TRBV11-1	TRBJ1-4	TGTGCCAGCAGCTTAGCGGCCGGGACAGGGAAAAAACTGTTTTTT	CASSLAAGTGKKLFF
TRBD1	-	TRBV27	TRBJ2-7	TGTGCCAGCAGTGCAACCTCCAGGGGGAGCTCCTACGAGCAGTACTTC	CASSATSRGSSYEQYF
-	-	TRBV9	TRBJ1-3	TGTGCCAGCAGCCTAGAAGGGGGCTCTGGAAACACCATATATTTT	CASSLEGGSGNTIYF
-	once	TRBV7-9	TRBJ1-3	TGTGCCAGCAGCTCGCCCGGACACCCCAGCTCTGGAAACACCATATATTTT	CASSSPGHPSSGNTIYF
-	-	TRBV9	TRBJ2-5	TGTGCCAGCAGCCCGCAGGGATGGGGAGAGACCCAGTACTTC	CASSPQGWGETQYF
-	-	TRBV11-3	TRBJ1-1	TGTGCCAGCAGCTTATCGTCAGGGTGGAAGAACACTGAAGCTTTCTTT	CASSLSSGWKNTEAFF
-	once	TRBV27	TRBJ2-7	TGTGCCAGCAGCCGGACGGCGGGGTACGCCTCCTACGAGCAGTACTTC	CASSRTAGYASYEQYF
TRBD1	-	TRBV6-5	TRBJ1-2	TGTGCCAGCAGACGACAGGGGAGCCCTTATGGCTACACCTTC	CASRRQGSPYGYTF
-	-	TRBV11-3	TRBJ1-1	TGTGCCAGCAGCTCGCCGGTTAACACTGAAGCTTTCTTT	CASSSPVNTEAFF
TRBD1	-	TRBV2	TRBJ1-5	TGTGCCAGCAGCGAACAGGGGGGATACAATCAGCCCCAGCATTTT	CASSEQGGYNQPQHF
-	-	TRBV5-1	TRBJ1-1	TGCGCCAGCAGCTTGGCTTTTAGTAACACTGAAGCTTTCTTT	CASSLAFSNTEAFF
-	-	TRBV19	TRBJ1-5	TGTGCCAGTAGTATAAGCGGGACCTATAGCAATCAGCCCCAGCATTTT	CASSISGTYSNQPQHF
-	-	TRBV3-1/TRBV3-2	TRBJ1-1	TGTGCCAGCAGTCTCTACTCAGGGGTTGGCACTGAAGCTTTCTTT	CASSLYSGVGTEAFF
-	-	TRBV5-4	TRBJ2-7	TGTGCCAGCAGCTTGGACCCAGCGGCGGGCGAGCAGTACTTC	CASSLDPAAGEQYF
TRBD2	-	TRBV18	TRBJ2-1	TGTGCCAGCTCAGAAGGACTAGCTCGCAATGAGCAGTTCTTC	CASSEGLARNEQFF
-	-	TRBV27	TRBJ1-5	TGTGCCAGCAGTTACCAGGGGAGCAATCAGCCCCAGCATTTT	CASSYQGSNQPQHF
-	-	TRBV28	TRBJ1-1	TGTGCCAGCAGTCCACTTGGGAGTGAAGCTTTCTTT	CASSPLGSEAFF
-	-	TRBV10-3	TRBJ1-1	TGTGCCATTGGGCTGGGGGGGAACACTGAAGCTTTCTTT	CAIGLGGNTEAFF
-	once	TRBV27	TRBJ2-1	TGTGCCAGCAGTAAGGGGAACCCCTCCTACAATGAGCAGTTCTTC	CASSKGNPSYNEQFF
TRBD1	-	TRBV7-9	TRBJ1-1	TGTGCCAGCAGCTGGGGACAGGCGAACACTGAAGCTTTCTTT	CASSWGQANTEAFF
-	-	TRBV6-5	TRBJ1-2	TGTGCCAGCAGTTACTCGGGTGAGGCCCCGACGGTCGGCTACACCTTC	CASSYSGEAPTVGYTF
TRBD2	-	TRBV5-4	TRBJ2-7	TGTGCCAGCAGCTTGGCCGGCGGTAGCGGGAGCTACGAGCAGTACTTC	CASSLAGGSGSYEQYF
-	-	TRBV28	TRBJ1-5	TGTGCCAGCAGTTTGAGGGCTATCAATCAGCCCCAGCATTTT	CASSLRAINQPQHF
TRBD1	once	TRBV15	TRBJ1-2	TGTGCCACCAGCAGAGACGGACAGGCTTTTGGCTACACCTTC	CATSRDGQAFGYTF